What follows are 2 T cell receptor beta chains derived from one specimen sequenced in a study of graft-versus-host responses after intestinal transplantation. Clones were read by immunoSEQ multiplex PCR, and TCRdb kept only the in-frame ones, dropping some. The data show 15,000 to 20,000 clones, with around 82% seen just once and just over 5.5% held by the top ten. Processing released intraepithelial and lamina propria lymphocytes from the graft tissue. The sequencing used ileum tissue, collected 17 days after transplant. The receptor source for this set is a human patient who received an intestinal transplant, so some T cells may come from the graft donor.

V is TRBV5-1 and J is TRBJ2-3; D remains unclear. Germline values: CDR1 SGHRS, CDR2 YFSETQ. The ends were cut back, 0 bases at V and 1 base at J, with 9 bases in the middle. This CDR3 region has 15 residues. The CDR3 reads CASSLAGPRTDTQYF. In DNA form, the CDR3 reads TGCGCCAGCAGCTTGGCCGGGCCACGCACAGATACGCAGTATTTT.

The rearrangement uses TRBV5-4 and TRBJ2-3; possibly TRBD1 for D (6 bases). CDR3 length: 15 residues. Germline CDR1 reads SGHNT; CDR2 reads YYREEE (reference sequence). The ends were cut back, 4 bases at V and 3 bases at J, with 15 bases in the middle. Here the CDR3 reads CASSPAGQGTDTQYF. CDR3 nucleotides: TGTGCCAGCAGCCCCGCAGGGCAGGGGACAGATACGCAGTATTTT.